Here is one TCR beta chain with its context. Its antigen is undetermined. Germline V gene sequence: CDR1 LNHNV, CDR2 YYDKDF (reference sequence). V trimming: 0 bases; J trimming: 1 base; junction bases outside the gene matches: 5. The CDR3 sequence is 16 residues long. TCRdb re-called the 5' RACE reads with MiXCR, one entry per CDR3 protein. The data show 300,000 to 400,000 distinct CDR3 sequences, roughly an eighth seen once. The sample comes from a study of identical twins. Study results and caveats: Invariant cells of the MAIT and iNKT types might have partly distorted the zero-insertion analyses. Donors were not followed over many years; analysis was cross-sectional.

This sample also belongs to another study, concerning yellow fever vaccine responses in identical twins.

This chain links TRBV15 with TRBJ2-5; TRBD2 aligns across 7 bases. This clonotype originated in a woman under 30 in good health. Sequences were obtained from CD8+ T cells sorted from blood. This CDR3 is CATSRDVPSGQETQYF. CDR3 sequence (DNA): TGTGCCACCAGCAGAGATGTGCCTAGCGGCCAAGAGACCCAGTACTTC.